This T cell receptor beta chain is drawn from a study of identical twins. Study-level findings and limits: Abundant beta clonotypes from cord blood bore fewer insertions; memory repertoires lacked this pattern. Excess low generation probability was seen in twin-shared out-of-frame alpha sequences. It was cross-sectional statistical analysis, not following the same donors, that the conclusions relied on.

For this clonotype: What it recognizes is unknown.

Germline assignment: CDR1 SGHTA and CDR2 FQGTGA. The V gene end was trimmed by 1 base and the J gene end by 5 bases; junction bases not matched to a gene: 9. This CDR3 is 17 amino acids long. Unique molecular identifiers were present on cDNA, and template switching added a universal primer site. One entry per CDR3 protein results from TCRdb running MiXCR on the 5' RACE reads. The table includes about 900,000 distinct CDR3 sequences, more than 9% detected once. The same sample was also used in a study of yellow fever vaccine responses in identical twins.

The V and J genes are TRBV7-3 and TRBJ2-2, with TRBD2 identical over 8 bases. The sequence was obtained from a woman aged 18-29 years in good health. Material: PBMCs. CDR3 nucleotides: TGTGCCAGCAGCTTAAAGGCGACGGGAGGGGGTACCGGGGAGCTGTTTTTT. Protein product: CASSLKATGGGTGELFF.